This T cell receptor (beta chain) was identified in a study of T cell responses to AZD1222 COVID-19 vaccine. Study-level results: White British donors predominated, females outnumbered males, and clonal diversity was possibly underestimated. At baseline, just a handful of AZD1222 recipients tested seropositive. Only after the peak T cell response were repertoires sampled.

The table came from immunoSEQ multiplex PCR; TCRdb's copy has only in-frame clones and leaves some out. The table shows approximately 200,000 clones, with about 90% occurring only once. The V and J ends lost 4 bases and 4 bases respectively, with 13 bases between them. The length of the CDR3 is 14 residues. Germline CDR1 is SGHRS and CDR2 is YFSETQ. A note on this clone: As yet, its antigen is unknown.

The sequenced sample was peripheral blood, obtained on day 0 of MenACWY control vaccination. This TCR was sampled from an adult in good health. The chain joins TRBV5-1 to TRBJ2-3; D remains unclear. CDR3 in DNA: TGCGCCAGCAGCCCCAGGAGTGACCCAGATACGCAGTATTTT. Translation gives CASSPRSDPDTQYF.